Presented here are 22 T cell receptor beta chains from one specimen sequenced in a study of T-cell reconstitution after alpha-beta-depleted transplantation in children. This sample's TCRbeta library carried unique molecular identifier barcodes. TCRdb re-called the PCR reads through MiXCR, storing one row per CDR3 protein. This repertoire shows about 980,000 distinct CDR3 sequences, roughly 29% found once; its top ten account for about 28%. The sample in question was PBMCs, mostly from graft donor cells, obtained 360 days after TCRalphabeta/CD19-depleted stem cell transplant. Source of these receptors: a boy under three years old who had a stem cell transplant for SCID, so the T cells may come from the graft donor.

This rearrangement joins TRBV3-1 to TRBJ2-5, with no clear D. This CDR3 contains 15 residues. The V and J ends lost 1 base and 4 bases respectively, with 13 bases between them. Germline lookup yields CDR1 LGHDT and CDR2 YNNKEL (reference sequence). The DNA of the CDR3 is TGTGCCAGCAGCCAAGCCGTCGGTGTATTAGAGACCCAGTACTTC. It specifies CASSQAVGVLETQYF.

This clonotype was counted a few times. This chain joins TRBV5-1 and TRBJ1-1; D call uncertain. V was shortened by 2 bases and J by 3 bases, with 5 bases between the two germline ends. Germline CDR1 reads SGHRS; CDR2 reads YFSETQ. The CDR3 runs to 12 residues. The CDR3 DNA follows: TGCGCCAGCAGCTTCGAGCACACTGAAGCTTTCTTT. This translates into CASSFEHTEAFF.

The V call is TRBV15, the J call TRBJ2-1; 12 bases fit TRBD2. This CDR3 has 18 residues. Germline V gene lookup returns CDR1 LNHNV and CDR2 YYDKDF (reference sequence). Trimming at V came to 0 bases and at J to 9 bases, leaving 12 bases not matched to a gene. CDR3 DNA: TGTGCCACCAGCAGAGATTGGAGGCTAGCGGGGGGGCTTAGTGAGCAGTTCTTC. It codes for CATSRDWRLAGGLSEQFF. Full variable domain (outside the CDR3, taken from reference TRBV15 and TRBJ2-1): DAMVIQNPRYQVTQFGKPVTLSCSQTLNHNVMYWYQQKSSQAPKLLFHYYDKDFNNEADTPDNFQSRRPNTSFCFLDIRSPGLGDTAMYLCATSRDWRLAGGLSEQFFGPGTRLTVL.

In its sample, this clonotype was seen a few times. This chain links TRBV7-8 with TRBJ1-2; D unclear. The V gene's germline CDR1 is SGHVS and CDR2 FQNEAQ. V was cut by 5 bases and J by 6 bases, with 16 bases left in between. CDR3 length equals 14 residues. This chain's CDR3 is CASSRHPAGHGYTF. In DNA form, the CDR3 reads TGTGCCAGCAGCCGCCACCCCGCAGGCCATGGCTACACCTTC.

The V and J genes are TRBV7-2 and TRBJ2-7, with TRBD2 identical over 7 bases. Germline values: CDR1 SGHTA, CDR2 FQGNSA. CDR3 length: 14 amino acids. Trimming cost V 4 bases and J 2 bases; bases outside gene matches: 5. The CDR3 DNA reads as TGTGCCAGCAGCTCCGAGCGGGGCCCCTACGAGCAGTACTTC. Translation gives CASSSERGPYEQYF.

This clonotype was counted a single time. The rearrangement uses TRBV13 and TRBJ2-5; 8 positions agree with TRBD2. The germline V gene has CDR1 PRHDT and CDR2 FYEKMQ (reference sequence). V dropped 2 bases and J dropped 4; count of bases not matched to a gene: 9. The CDR3 spans 16 residues. CDR3 residues: CASSLSAGGLRETQYF. CDR3 nucleotides: TGTGCCAGCAGCTTATCGGCGGGAGGTCTGCGAGAGACCCAGTACTTC.

The V gene is TRBV4-3, the J gene TRBJ2-7, with D perhaps TRBD1 or TRBD2 (6 bases each). Between the trimmed V and J ends, which lost 0 bases and 10 bases, there was a span of 16 bases. Germline loops: CDR1 LGHNA, CDR2 YSLEER. The CDR3 spans 14 residues. CDR3: CASSQDRGLYRQYF. The CDR3 bases are TGCGCCAGCAGCCAAGATCGGGGGCTCTACCGACAGTACTTC.

This clonotype appeared a few times. The chain has TRBV12-3 or TRBV12-4 and TRBJ1-2; tentatively, D is TRBD1 (5 bases). V was pared by 6 bases and J by 4 bases, with 12 bases between. The CDR3 has 13 residues. The CDR3 spells CASRPTVSYGYTF. CDR3 DNA sequence: TGTGCCAGCAGGCCGACAGTCAGCTATGGCTACACCTTC.

This chain uses TRBV11-2 with TRBJ2-7, with 10 bases that match TRBD2. V lost 5 bases and J lost 5; bases outside the gene matches: 18. Germline V lookup: CDR1 SGHAT, CDR2 FQNNGV. The CDR3 has 18 residues. CDR3 coding DNA: TGTGCCAGCAGCCCCCCGGGACTAGCGACTATATACCTTCACGAGCAGTACTTC. Its protein product is CASSPPGLATIYLHEQYF. The full variable domain, with the rest looked up from reference TRBV11-2 and TRBJ2-7, is EAGVAQSPRYKIIEKRQSVAFWCNPISGHATLYWYQQILGQGPKLLIQFQNNGVVDDSQLPKDRFSAERLKGVDSTLKIQPAKLEDSAVYLCASSPPGLATIYLHEQYFGPGTRLTVT.

The V gene is TRBV18, the J gene TRBJ1-1; 8 bases are a match to TRBD1. Germline CDR1 and CDR2: KGHSH and LQKENI. The CDR3 loop spans 13 amino acids. Trimming removed 2 bases from V and 7 bases from J; junction bases left unmatched: 3. This CDR3 is CASSPAGQGEAFF. The CDR3 DNA reads TGTGCCAGCTCACCAGCCGGACAGGGTGAAGCTTTCTTT.

The table lists this clonotype with a few counts. CDR3 residues: CASSYRLDETQYF. The CDR3 DNA reads as TGTGCCAGCAGCTACCGTCTGGACGAGACCCAGTACTTC. The V and J genes are TRBV5-4 and TRBJ2-5; D uncertain. CDR1 is SGHNT and CDR2 is YYREEE in the germline V gene (reference sequence). The V gene lost 3 bases and the J gene lost 5 bases, with 11 bases spanning the gap. The CDR3 is made up of 13 amino acids.

The CDR3 sequence is CASSLVPGTGALQETQYF. The CDR3 DNA reads as TGTGCCAGCAGCTTGGTCCCCGGGACAGGGGCTCTCCAAGAGACCCAGTACTTC. The genes are TRBV5-5 and TRBJ2-5, with TRBD1 matching over 10 bases. The CDR3 is 18 amino acids. The trim removed 0 bases at V and 1 base at J, leaving 9 bases unmatched. CDR1 and CDR2 from the germline V gene are SGHKS and YYEKEE (reference sequence).

This sequence joins TRBV29-1 and TRBJ2-1; tentatively, D is TRBD2 (5 bases). Germline V gene sequence: CDR1 SQVTM, CDR2 ANQGSEA. V lost 8 bases to trimming and J lost 4 bases, with 24 bases between them. This CDR3 is built from 16 residues. The CDR3 DNA sequence: TGCAGCACCTCAGGACTCTTCCAAACACGTTACAATGAGCAGTTCTTC. Residues: CSTSGLFQTRYNEQFF.

CDR3 in amino acids: CASSLNPPASGGYTDTQYF. In nucleotides, the CDR3 is TGTGCCAGCAGCTTAAATCCTCCGGCTAGCGGGGGCTACACAGATACGCAGTATTTT. This chain joins TRBV7-3 and TRBJ2-3, with 10 bases aligning to TRBD2. From germline, CDR1 is SGHTA and CDR2 FQGTGA. V lost 1 base, J lost 2 bases, and 12 bases stayed unmatched. The CDR3 has 19 amino acids. The whole variable domain, filled in from reference TRBV7-3 and TRBJ2-3, reads GAGVSQTPSNKVTEKGKYVELRCDPISGHTALYWYRQSLGQGPEFLIYFQGTGAADDSGLPNDRFFAVRPEGSVSTLKIQRTERGDSAVYLCASSLNPPASGGYTDTQYFGPGTRLTVL.

V gene TRBV9 combines with J gene TRBJ2-3, with D unresolved. The CDR3 is made up of 18 amino acids. V was clipped by 1 base and J by 0 bases, with 18 bases between them. Germline CDR1 is SGDLS and CDR2 is YYNGEE. CDR3 residues: CASSVSVPRTSSTDTQYF. CDR3 nucleotide sequence: TGTGCCAGCAGCGTAAGTGTTCCCAGAACCTCTAGCACAGATACGCAGTATTTT.

The genes are TRBV6-2 or TRBV6-3 and TRBJ2-1, with 9 bases lining up with TRBD1. Germline trimming cut 5 bases from V and 2 bases from J; bases unmatched to any gene: 10. CDR3 size: 17 residues. Germline-derived CDR1 and CDR2 are MNHEY and SVGEGT. The CDR3 region has the DNA TGTGCCAGCAGTCTTTCACGGGACAGGGTCACCTACAATGAGCAGTTCTTC. Translation gives CASSLSRDRVTYNEQFF.

This clonotype was observed a handful of times. This chain uses TRBV7-9 with TRBJ2-5, with TRBD1 matching over 8 bases. Looked up from germline, CDR1 is SEHNR and CDR2 is FQNEAQ (reference sequence). V lost 5 bases and J lost 3; bases outside the gene matches: 11. CDR3 length: 16 amino acids. In nucleotides, the CDR3 is TGTGCCAGCAGCCCAAGGACAGGGATGGGGAAAGAGACCCAGTACTTC. Translation gives CASSPRTGMGKETQYF.

This clonotype has at least ten counts. V and J are TRBV12-3 or TRBV12-4 and TRBJ1-3, with 7 positions matching TRBD1. The V gene end was trimmed by 3 bases and the J gene end by 0 bases; junction bases not matched to a gene: 17. This CDR3 contains 20 residues. CDR3: CASSLPPGQREFFSGNTIYF. The CDR3, as DNA: TGTGCCAGCAGTTTGCCCCCGGGACAGAGGGAGTTTTTCTCTGGAAACACCATATATTTT.

This clonotype was observed a handful of times. The V and J genes are TRBV10-3 and TRBJ2-1; 7 bases are shared with TRBD1. Germline V gives CDR1 ENHRY, CDR2 SYGVKD. The CDR3 extends over 12 amino acids. V was clipped by 10 bases and J by 7 bases; unmatched bases: 7. CDR3 in DNA: TGTGCCACCGCCGACAGGGTAAATGAGCAGTTCTTC. Protein: CATADRVNEQFF.

The rearrangement uses TRBV20-1 and TRBJ1-2; TRBD1 might be the D (6 bases). The CDR3 totals 13 residues. Germline V gives CDR1 DFQATT, CDR2 SNEGSKA (reference sequence). Trimming left V 1 base short and J 4 bases short, with 10 bases between. The CDR3 spells CSARGQARYGYTF. The CDR3 coding sequence is TGCAGTGCTAGAGGACAGGCCCGCTATGGCTACACCTTC.

V gene TRBV12-3 or TRBV12-4 combines with J gene TRBJ2-7; D is unclear. Trimming stripped 6 bases from V and 7 bases from J, with 13 bases between. The CDR3 has 12 amino acids. CDR3 nucleotide sequence: TGTGCCAGCAGCAGACTGGGTGGGGAGCAGTACTTC. It encodes CASSRLGGEQYF.

The rearrangement links TRBV20-1 to TRBJ2-5, with D unclear. From germline, CDR1 is DFQATT and CDR2 SNEGSKA (reference sequence). The length of the CDR3 is 11 residues. Trimming removed 5 bases at V and 2 bases at J, with 6 bases between. CDR3 nucleotide sequence: TGCAGTGCTTCCAAGCAAGAGACCCAGTACTTC. Its protein product is CSASKQETQYF.